This TCR beta chain was obtained from a study of low-dose radiotherapy and immunotherapy resistance in tumors. Regarding time point: after trial treatment. Treatment noted: LDRT plus nivolumab, ipilimumab, low-dose cyclophosphamide and aspirin (RACIN trial). Donors were treated with nivolumab, ipilimumab, aspirin, and low-dose cyclophosphamide and radiotherapy. Those who qualified had advanced solid tumors (lacking tumor-infiltrating lymphocytes). This clonotype was counted ten times or more. The CDR3 sequence is 15 residues long. In germline, CDR1 is LNHDA, CDR2 SQIVND (reference sequence). V was clipped by 7 bases and J by 0 bases, with 16 bases between them. cDNA synthesis used a TRAV/TRBV-specific primer set for both chains. The PCR that amplified TCRs ran for about 20 cycles, relying on a constant-region primer and a V-primer adapter. TCRdb independently ran MiXCR on the reads; one entry per CDR3 protein. The sample comprises tens of thousands of distinct CDR3 sequences, 25% of which are singletons, and around 10% rests with the top ten.

The input for sequencing was PBMCs, taken after low-dose radiotherapy plus immunotherapy. The chain joins TRBV19 to TRBJ2-7; D is possibly TRBD1 (5 bases). The clonotype originates from a male donor with prostate cancer. This CDR3 reads CASNPGWGSSYEQYF. CDR3 in DNA: TGTGCCAGTAACCCTGGTTGGGGCAGCTCCTACGAGCAGTACTTC.